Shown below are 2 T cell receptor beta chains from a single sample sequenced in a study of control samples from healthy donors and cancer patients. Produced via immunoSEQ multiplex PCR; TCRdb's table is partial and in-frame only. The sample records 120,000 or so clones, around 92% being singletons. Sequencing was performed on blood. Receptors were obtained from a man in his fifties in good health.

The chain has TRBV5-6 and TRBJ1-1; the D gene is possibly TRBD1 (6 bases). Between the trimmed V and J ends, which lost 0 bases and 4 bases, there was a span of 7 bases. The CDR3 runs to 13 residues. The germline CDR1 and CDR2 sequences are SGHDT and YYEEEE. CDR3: CASSLGRGTEAFF. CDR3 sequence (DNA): TGTGCCAGCAGCTTGGGCAGGGGCACTGAAGCTTTCTTT.

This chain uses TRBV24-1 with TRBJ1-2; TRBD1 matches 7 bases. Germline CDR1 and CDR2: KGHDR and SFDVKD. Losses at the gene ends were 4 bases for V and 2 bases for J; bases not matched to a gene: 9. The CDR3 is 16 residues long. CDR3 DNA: TGTGCCACCAGTGAACCATCCTCGACAGGGAACTATGGCTACACCTTC. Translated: CATSEPSSTGNYGYTF.